This T cell receptor (beta chain) was sequenced during a study of CD8 T cells in ankylosing spondylitis. For this clonotype: Its antigen is undetermined.

TCRdb itself ran the 5' RACE reads through MiXCR, one entry per CDR3 protein. The repertoire holds about 140,000 distinct CDR3 sequences, roughly 8% seen once, with roughly 7.2% in the top ten. Study-level findings and limits: Seemingly distinctive of ankylosing spondylitis blood was a TCR beta motif formed by eight highly homologous variants.

The CDR3 is 14 residues long. V was pared by 9 bases and J by 7 bases, with 11 bases of the junction left unmatched. This chain joins TRBV12-3 or TRBV12-4 and TRBJ2-1, with 8 nucleotides matching TRBD2. The source of this sequence is a male donor with ankylosing spondylitis. The specimen sequenced was synovial fluid, either unsorted or a sorted T cell fraction (not recorded which). The CDR3 nucleotides are TGTGCCAGTAGACTAGCGCGAATGGCGAATGAGCAGTTCTTC. Translating gives CASRLARMANEQFF.